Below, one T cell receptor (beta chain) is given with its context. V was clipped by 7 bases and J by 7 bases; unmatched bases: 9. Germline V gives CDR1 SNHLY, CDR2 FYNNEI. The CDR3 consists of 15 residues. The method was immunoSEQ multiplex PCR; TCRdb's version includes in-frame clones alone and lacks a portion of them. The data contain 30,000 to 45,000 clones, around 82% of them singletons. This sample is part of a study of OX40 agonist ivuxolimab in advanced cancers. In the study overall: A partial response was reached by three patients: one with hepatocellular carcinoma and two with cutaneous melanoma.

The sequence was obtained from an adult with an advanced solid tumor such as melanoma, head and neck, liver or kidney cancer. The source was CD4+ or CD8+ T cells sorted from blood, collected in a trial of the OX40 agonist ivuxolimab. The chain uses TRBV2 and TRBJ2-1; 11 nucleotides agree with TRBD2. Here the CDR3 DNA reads TGTGCCAGCAAAGAGACTAGCGGGGTCCAGAATGAGCAGTTCTTC. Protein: CASKETSGVQNEQFF.